This T cell receptor (beta chain) comes out of a study of shared clonotypes between healthy human individuals. Note on this clone: What it recognizes is unknown.

Broader study findings: Clonotypes not shared had lower generation probabilities than those common to all four donors.

Assay: immunoSEQ multiplex PCR; the TCRdb copy retains only in-frame clones and omits some. The sample records around 2.1 million clones, just over 90% being singletons. As defined, naive CD8 cells were CD45RO-negative and positively selected for CCR7, with terminally differentiated effector memory CD45RA+ cells excluded. V shed 4 bases and J shed 0 bases, with 6 bases lying between them. Germline values: CDR1 MNHNS, CDR2 SASEGT. The CDR3 is made up of 13 amino acids. The sample consisted of naive CD8+ T cells from PBMCs. The chain links TRBV6-1 to TRBJ1-2; no reliable D call. The clonotype was recovered from a man aged 18 to 35 in good health. Some clones in this sample may be carry-over from other donors' samples. As DNA, the CDR3 is TGTGCCAGCAGTGCGCGGGCTAACTATGGCTACACCTTC. This codes for CASSARANYGYTF.